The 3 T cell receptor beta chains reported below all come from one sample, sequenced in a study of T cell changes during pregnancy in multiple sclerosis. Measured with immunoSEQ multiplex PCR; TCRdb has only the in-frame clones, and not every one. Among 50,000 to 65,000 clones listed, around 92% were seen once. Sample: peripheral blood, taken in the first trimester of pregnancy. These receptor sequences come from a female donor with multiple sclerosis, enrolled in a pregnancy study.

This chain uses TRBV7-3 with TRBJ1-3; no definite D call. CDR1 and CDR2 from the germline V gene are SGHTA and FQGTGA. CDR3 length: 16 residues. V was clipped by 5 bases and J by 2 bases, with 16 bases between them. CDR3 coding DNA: TGTGCCAGCAGCCTAGGTCCCGCCCTGGCTGGAAACACCATATATTTT. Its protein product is CASSLGPALAGNTIYF.

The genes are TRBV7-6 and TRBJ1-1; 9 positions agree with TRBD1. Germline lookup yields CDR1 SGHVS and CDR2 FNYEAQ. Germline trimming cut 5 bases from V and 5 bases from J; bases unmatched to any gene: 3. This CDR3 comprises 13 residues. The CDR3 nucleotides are TGTGCCAGCAGCAGGGGGACAGGGACTGAAGCTTTCTTT. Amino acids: CASSRGTGTEAFF. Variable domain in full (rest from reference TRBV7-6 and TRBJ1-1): GAGVSQSPRYKVTKRGQDVALRCDPISGHVSLYWYRQALGQGPEFLTYFNYEAQQDKSGLPNDRFSAERPEGSISTLTIQRTEQRDSAMYRCASSRGTGTEAFFGQGTRLTVV.

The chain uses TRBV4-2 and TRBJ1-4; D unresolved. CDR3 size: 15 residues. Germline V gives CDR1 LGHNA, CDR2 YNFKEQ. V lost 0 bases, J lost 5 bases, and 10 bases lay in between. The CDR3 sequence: CASSQENRSNEKLFF. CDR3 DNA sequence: TGTGCCAGCAGCCAAGAAAACCGGTCGAATGAAAAACTGTTTTTT.